This T cell receptor (beta chain) was identified during a study of OX40 agonist ivuxolimab in advanced cancers. Findings and caveats of the study: Determination of antigen specificity was not performed for the expanded peripheral T cells.

Assay used: immunoSEQ multiplex PCR; TCRdb lists only in-frame clones, some missing. The sample shows tens of thousands of clones, about 89% of them seen only once. The germline V gene has CDR1 MNHEY and CDR2 SMNVEV (reference sequence). The CDR3 sequence is 11 residues long. For this clone: No antigen is known for it. A junction boundary mismatches the germline segment, possibly from a read error.

This sequence was found in an adult with an advanced solid tumor such as melanoma, head and neck, liver or kidney cancer. The sequencing here drew on CD4+ or CD8+ T cells sorted from blood, taken in a trial of the OX40 agonist ivuxolimab. The V gene is TRBV27, the J gene TRBJ2-5; the D gene is possibly TRBD2 (7 bases). The CDR3 spells CASSFGGPLNF. CDR3 nucleotides: TGTGCCAGCAGTTTCGGGGGGCCCCTGAACTTC.